A selection of T cell receptor beta chains follows, all from one sample in a study of blood T cell repertoires in COVID-19. The data were produced by immunoSEQ multiplex PCR, yet TCRdb's version contains in-frame clones alone and is incomplete. The sample lists 60,000 or so clones, 87% occurring once. The sample was peripheral blood. The origin of the receptors is a human donor with acute or convalescent COVID-19. The donor label of this sample is uncertain. Each CDR3 is given without its conserved first and last residue. Each record gives: V gene, CDR3 protein.

V: TRBV9; CDR3: ASSATRGGEDGYT
V: TRBV4-2; CDR3: ASSHPGDEQF
V: TRBV7-2; CDR3: ASSFASGGPADTQY
V: TRBV28; CDR3: ASSLSGSWDTQY
V: TRBV18; CDR3: ASSPGTGESQGYT
V: TRBV27; CDR3: ASSSPFYGYT
V: TRBV6-1; CDR3: ASSERTGLNQPQH
V: TRBV5-4; CDR3: ASTTFVRAGGGELF
V: TRBV6-4; CDR3: ASSVTGSSPLH
V: TRBV21-1; CDR3: ASRGLAQTYNEQF
V: TRBV19; CDR3: ASKDRGRETQY
V: TRBV18; CDR3: ASSPGQGYTEAF
V: TRBV10-3; CDR3: ATTGTSTGNEQF
V: TRBV5-4; CDR3: ASSARVGTEAF
V: TRBV5-1; CDR3: ASSLDQGGGTDTQY
V: TRBV12-3/TRBV12-4; CDR3: ASSVLGDRYD
V: TRBV6-6; CDR3: ASRLTQETQY
V: TRBV29-1; CDR3: SVRDRDYTGELF
V: TRBV5-8; CDR3: ASSSGTGRSGELF
V: TRBV25-1; CDR3: ASRDRTSGNTIY
V: TRBV9; CDR3: ASSVATGESYEQY
V: TRBV19; CDR3: ASNPRWAGVNNEQF
V: TRBV6-5; CDR3: AITGTSYEQY
V: TRBV28; CDR3: ASSLAGLPPSYEQY
V: TRBV28; CDR3: ASSAPGQGDTGELF
V: TRBV7-3; CDR3: ASSLSSLTDTQY
V: TRBV3-1/TRBV3-2; CDR3: ASSQAAAVV
V: TRBV7-6; CDR3: ASSFGGDSTDTQY
V: TRBV28; CDR3: ASRLSGTGYEQY
V: TRBV27; CDR3: ASRPSGGSQGYT
V: TRBV29-1; CDR3: SVESGLVAGGYTDTQY
V: TRBV6-2/TRBV6-3; CDR3: ASSYAKGVNSNQPQH
V: TRBV7-9; CDR3: ASSPIGAATGTQY
V: TRBV9; CDR3: ASSSPDGYT
V: TRBV10-3; CDR3: AISEDRQETQY
V: TRBV5-6; CDR3: ASSLDRGSYNSPLH
V: TRBV24-1; CDR3: ATSDWQGGTYEQY
V: TRBV5-4; CDR3: AGSGSEGGELF
V: TRBV6-5; CDR3: ATKRTGANQPQH
V: TRBV7-8; CDR3: ASSLAQQGPTPYGYT
V: TRBV11-3; CDR3: ASSLAGGAGADTQY